Shown below are 7 T cell receptor beta chains from a single sample sequenced in a study of T-cell reconstitution after alpha-beta-depleted transplantation in children. Preparation of the TCRbeta library involved a method that used unique molecular identifiers. TCRdb reprocessed the PCR reads via MiXCR and lists one record per CDR3 protein. The sample has over 100,000 distinct CDR3 sequences, around a tenth seen once. The sequencing here drew on PBMCs, taken before TCRalphabeta/CD19-depleted stem cell transplant. All receptors derive from a boy aged 2 to 9 with acute lymphoblastic leukemia, due to receive a stem cell transplant.

This clonotype was observed a handful of times. The genes are TRBV7-2 and TRBJ2-2; tentative D call: TRBD2 (6 bases). V lost 1 base to trimming and J lost 5 bases, with 14 bases between them. Germline lookup yields CDR1 SGHTA and CDR2 FQGNSA. CDR3 length equals 16 residues. The CDR3: CASSLGLGLGTGELFF. As DNA, the CDR3 is TGTGCCAGCAGCTTAGGGCTGGGACTGGGGACCGGGGAGCTGTTTTTT.

This clonotype came up many times. The V and J genes are TRBV6-1 and TRBJ2-7; D is unclear. This CDR3 has 16 residues. Looked up from germline, CDR1 is MNHNS and CDR2 is SASEGT. The germline V and J ends were trimmed by 6 bases and 0 bases, with 18 bases remaining between them. CDR3 loop: CASRLIKGRSSYEQYF. CDR3 coding DNA: TGTGCCAGCAGACTCATTAAGGGCAGGAGCTCCTACGAGCAGTACTTC.

This clonotype was observed at least ten times. The chain couples TRBV6-2 or TRBV6-3 to TRBJ2-5, with D perhaps assigned TRBD1 or TRBD2 (5 bases each). The CDR3 runs 12 residues. V was clipped by 4 bases and J by 7 bases, with 10 bases between them. CDR1 MNHEY and CDR2 SVGEGT come from the germline V gene. The CDR3 DNA follows: TGTGCCAGCAGTTGGTATGGGGGGACCCAGTACTTC. This gives the protein CASSWYGGTQYF.

There are many counts of this clonotype. The genes are TRBV12-3 or TRBV12-4 and TRBJ2-1, with 7 bases that match TRBD1. V dropped 6 bases and J dropped 3; count of bases not matched to a gene: 11. The CDR3 totals 16 residues. The CDR3 loop reads CASSLTGRGHYNEQFF. The CDR3 DNA reads TGTGCCAGCAGCTTGACAGGGCGAGGCCACTACAATGAGCAGTTCTTC.

This clonotype has a handful of counts. CDR3 nucleotides: TGTGCCAGCAGCCCCCCTTTATCTTGGGGGAATTCACCCCTCCACTTT. It is translated as CASSPPLSWGNSPLHF. V and J are TRBV5-6 and TRBJ1-6, with D perhaps matching TRBD1 (5 bases). V was trimmed by 4 bases and J by 7 bases, leaving 18 bases between them. The CDR3 loop spans 16 amino acids. The V gene's germline CDR1 is SGHDT and CDR2 YYEEEE.

This clonotype was detected only a few times. The chain has TRBV19 and TRBJ1-5, with D possibly matching TRBD1 (5 bases). V lost 3 bases and J lost 5, with 14 bases in between. Germline CDR1 and CDR2: LNHDA and SQIVND (reference sequence). The CDR3 length is 15 residues. The CDR3 sequence: CASSIGAGSHQPQHF. The CDR3 DNA is TGTGCCAGTAGTATCGGGGCAGGGAGCCATCAGCCCCAGCATTTT.

This clonotype was counted many times. V usage is TRBV12-3 or TRBV12-4 and J usage is TRBJ1-1; 8 nucleotides agree with TRBD1. After removal of 6 bases from V and 4 bases from J, the junction contained 7 bases not matched to a gene. The CDR3 consists of 14 residues. The CDR3 region has the DNA TGTGCCAGCAGCCACCACAGGGGGGGCACTGAAGCTTTCTTT. This gives the protein CASSHHRGGTEAFF.